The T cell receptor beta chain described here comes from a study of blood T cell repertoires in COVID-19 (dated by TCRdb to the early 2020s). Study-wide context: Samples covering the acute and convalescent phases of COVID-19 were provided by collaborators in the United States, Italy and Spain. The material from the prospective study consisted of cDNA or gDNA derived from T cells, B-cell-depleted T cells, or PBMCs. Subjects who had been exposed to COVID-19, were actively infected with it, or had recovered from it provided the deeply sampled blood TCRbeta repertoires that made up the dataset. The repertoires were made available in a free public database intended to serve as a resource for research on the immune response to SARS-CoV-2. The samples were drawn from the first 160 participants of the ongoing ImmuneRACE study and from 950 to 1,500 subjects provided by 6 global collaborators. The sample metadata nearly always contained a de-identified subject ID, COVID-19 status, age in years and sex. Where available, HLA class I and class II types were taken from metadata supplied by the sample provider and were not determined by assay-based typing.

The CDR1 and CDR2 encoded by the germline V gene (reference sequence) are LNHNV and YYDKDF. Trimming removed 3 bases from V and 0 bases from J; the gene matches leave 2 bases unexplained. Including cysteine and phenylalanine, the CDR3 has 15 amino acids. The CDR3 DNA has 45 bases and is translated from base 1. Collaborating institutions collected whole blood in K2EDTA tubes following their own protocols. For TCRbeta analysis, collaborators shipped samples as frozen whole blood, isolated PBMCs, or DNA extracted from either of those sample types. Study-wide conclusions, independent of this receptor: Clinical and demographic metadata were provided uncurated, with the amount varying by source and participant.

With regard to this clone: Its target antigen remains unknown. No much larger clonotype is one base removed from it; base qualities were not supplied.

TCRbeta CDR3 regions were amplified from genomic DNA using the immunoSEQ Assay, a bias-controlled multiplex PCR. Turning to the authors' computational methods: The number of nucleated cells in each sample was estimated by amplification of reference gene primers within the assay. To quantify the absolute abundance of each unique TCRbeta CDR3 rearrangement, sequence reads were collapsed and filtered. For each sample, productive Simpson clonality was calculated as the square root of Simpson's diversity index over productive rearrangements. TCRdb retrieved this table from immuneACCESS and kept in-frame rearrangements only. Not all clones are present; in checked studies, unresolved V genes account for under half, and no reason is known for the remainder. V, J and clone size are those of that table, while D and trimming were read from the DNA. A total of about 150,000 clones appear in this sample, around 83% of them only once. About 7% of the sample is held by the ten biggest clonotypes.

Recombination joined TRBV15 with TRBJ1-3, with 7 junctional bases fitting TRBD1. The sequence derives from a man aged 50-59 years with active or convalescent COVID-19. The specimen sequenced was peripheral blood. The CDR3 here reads CATSRDRFSGNTIYF. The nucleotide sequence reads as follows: TGTGCCACCAGCAGGGACAGGTTCTCTGGAAACACCATATATTTT.